The present entry profiles one T cell receptor beta chain with its context. Some clones are missing from TCRdb's copy, which holds only in-frame ones; the method was immunoSEQ multiplex PCR. The data hold about 270,000 clones, with 90% observed a single time. This sample is drawn from a study of blood T cell repertoires in COVID-19. V dropped 0 bases and J dropped 6; count of bases not matched to a gene: 7. The CDR3 spans 15 residues. Germline CDR1 SGDLS, CDR2 YYNGEE. Sequencing was done on a sample of PBMCs or T cells enriched from blood (not recorded which). J is TRBJ2-3 and V is TRBV9; 7 bases match TRBD1. This sequence was found in a young woman with acute COVID-19. CDR3 loop: CASSVGQGWTDTQYF. CDR3 bases: TGTGCCAGCAGCGTAGGACAGGGATGGACTGATACGCAGTATTTT.